This T cell receptor (beta chain) stems from a study of blood T cell repertoires in COVID-19. The V gene's germline CDR1 is SGHKS and CDR2 YYEKEE (reference sequence). This CDR3 comprises 16 residues. V lost 3 bases and J lost 4, with 16 bases in between. This table comes from immunoSEQ multiplex PCR, and its TCRdb copy is limited to in-frame clones, with some not included. Here the sample spans under 250,000 clones, 70% to 90% being singletons. Seattle's enrolled individuals joined amid active infection and were then monitored longitudinally. Sequenced input: peripheral blood. The clonotype was recovered from a woman under 40 with COVID-19, enrolled during active disease. J is TRBJ2-2 and V is TRBV5-5, with D possibly TRBD2 on 6 matching bases. The CDR3 sequence is CASSSPAGPGTGELFF. Written as DNA, the CDR3 is TGTGCCAGCAGCTCCCCCGCGGGGCCTGGCACCGGGGAGCTGTTTTTT.